A single T cell receptor beta chain is shown here with its context. The target antigen is unknown. The source of the sample is a study of shared clonotypes between healthy human individuals. Study-level information: Donors had three CD4 naive, three CD4 memory, two CD8 naive and one CD8 memory plate apiece. Points from the study as a whole: There were few donors, and this limited the genetic and exposure-history diversity represented. Generally, estimated richness proved larger in naive subsets than it did in memory subsets. It was the non-shared clonotypes that had lower generation probabilities than clonotypes shared by all four donors.

Trimming removed 0 bases from V and 4 bases from J, with 13 bases in between. There are 15 residues in the CDR3. The germline V gene has CDR1 SNHLY and CDR2 FYNNEI. Produced via immunoSEQ multiplex PCR; TCRdb's table is partial and in-frame only. The sample records 1.5 million to 2.5 million clones, approximately 94% being singletons. The naive CD8 fraction comprised CD45RO-negative cells positively selected for CCR7 and excluded terminally differentiated effector memory CD45RA+ cells. The chain joins TRBV2 to TRBJ2-7; D may be TRBD1 or TRBD2 (6 bases each). The receptor was derived from a man aged 18 to 35 in good health. Sequencing was carried out using naive CD8+ T cells sorted from blood. The CDR3 spells CASSEAWGAGYEQYF. The CDR3 DNA reads TGTGCCAGCAGTGAAGCGTGGGGGGCGGGTTACGAGCAGTACTTC.